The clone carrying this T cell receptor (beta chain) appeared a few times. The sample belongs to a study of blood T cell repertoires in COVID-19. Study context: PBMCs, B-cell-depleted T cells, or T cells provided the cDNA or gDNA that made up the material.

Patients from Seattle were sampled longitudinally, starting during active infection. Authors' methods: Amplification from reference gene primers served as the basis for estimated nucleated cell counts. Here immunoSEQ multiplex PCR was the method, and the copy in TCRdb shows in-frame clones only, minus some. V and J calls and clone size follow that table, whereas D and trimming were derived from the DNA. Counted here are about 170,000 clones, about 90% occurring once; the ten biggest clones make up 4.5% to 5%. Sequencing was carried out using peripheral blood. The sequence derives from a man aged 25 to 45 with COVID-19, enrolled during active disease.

The CDR3 coding sequence is TGTGCCAGCAGCTTAAATACAGGGCCTGGCTACACCTTC. This codes for CASSLNTGPGYTF. The chain employs TRBV7-2 and TRBJ1-2; possible D gene TRBD1, 6 bases. Germline V gene sequence: CDR1 SGHTA, CDR2 FQGNSA. The CDR3 sequence is 13 residues long. V lost 2 bases and J 7 bases, leaving 11 bases between the germline ends.